The rows below give T cell receptor beta chains drawn from one sample of a study of vaccination effects on CD4 cells after COVID-19. Antigen specificity for these receptors is unknown. The repertoire was sequenced with immunoSEQ multiplex PCR; TCRdb's copy has only in-frame clones and lacks some. The table includes tens of thousands of clones, just under 75% detected once. This specimen consisted of CD4+ T cells from PBMCs cultured without peptide, obtained after COVID-19 vaccination. The receptors here all came from a human donor who received a COVID-19 vaccine. The CDR3 runs from the conserved cysteine through the conserved F or W. A D gene is named only where the DNA matches it firmly. A row's size may be missing; if present it is once, few, many or a size class.

TRBJ2-2 | TRBV18 | - | few | CASSPPGTTNTGELFF | TGTGCCAGCTCACCACCCGGGACAACGAACACCGGGGAGCTGTTTTTT
TRBJ1-4 | TRBV6-1 | TRBD1 | - | CASSGRRQGTNEKLFF | TGTGCCAGCAGTGGACGCCGACAGGGGACTAATGAAAAACTGTTTTTT
TRBJ2-2 | TRBV19 | TRBD2 | - | CASINSGRFTGELFF | TGTGCCAGTATTAACAGCGGGAGATTCACCGGGGAGCTGTTTTTT
TRBJ1-4 | TRBV5-5 | - | once | CASSLGRGEKLFF | TGTGCCAGCAGCTTGGGCAGGGGTGAAAAACTGTTTTTT
TRBJ1-3 | TRBV5-1 | TRBD1 | - | CASSLAQGPPGNTIYF | TGCGCCAGCAGCTTGGCACAGGGGCCACCTGGAAACACCATATATTTT
TRBJ1-4 | TRBV6-6 | - | - | CASSNSGATNEKLFF | TGTGCCAGCAGTAACTCAGGTGCAACTAATGAAAAACTGTTTTTT
TRBJ1-5 | TRBV19 | - | - | CASSMGDFNQPQHF | TGTGCCAGTAGTATGGGGGATTTCAATCAGCCCCAGCATTTT
TRBJ1-1 | TRBV27 | - | - | CASSSVLTGPRGTEAFF | TGTGCCAGCAGTTCCGTATTGACAGGCCCCAGGGGCACTGAAGCTTTCTTT
TRBJ2-5 | TRBV5-6 | - | - | CASSSTGGVEETQYF | TGTGCCAGCAGCTCGACCGGAGGGGTTGAGGAGACCCAGTACTTC
TRBJ1-4 | TRBV6-6 | - | - | CASSGVANEKLFF | TGTGCCAGCAGTGGTGTGGCTAATGAAAAACTGTTTTTT
TRBJ1-6 | TRBV2 | TRBD1 | - | CASERARDRVPNSPLHF | TGTGCCAGCGAACGAGCCCGGGACAGGGTTCCGAATTCACCCCTCCACTTT
TRBJ1-6 | TRBV27 | - | few | CASSFSGDYNSPLHF | TGTGCCAGCAGTTTTTCTGGCGACTATAATTCACCCCTCCACTTT
TRBJ1-5 | TRBV6-2/TRBV6-3 | - | - | CASSPGQQPQHF | TGTGCCAGCAGCCCAGGACAGCAGCCCCAGCATTTT
TRBJ1-3 | TRBV4-1 | - | - | CASSPGDSGNTIYF | TGCGCCAGCAGCCCCGGGGACTCAGGAAACACCATATATTTT
TRBJ2-3 | TRBV6-4 | TRBD1 | - | CASSGTGQGDTQYF | TGTGCCAGCAGCGGGACAGGGCAAGGAGATACGCAGTATTTT
TRBJ2-3 | TRBV5-6 | TRBD2 | - | CASSLMAGGQTDTQYF | TGTGCCAGCAGCTTGATGGCGGGGGGTCAAACAGATACGCAGTATTTT
TRBJ2-1 | TRBV2 | TRBD2 | few | CASSRTSGGAYNEQFF | TGTGCCAGCAGCAGGACTAGCGGGGGGGCTTACAATGAGCAGTTCTTC
TRBJ1-3 | TRBV5-8 | - | - | CASSPGQLSSGNTIYF | TGTGCCAGCAGCCCCGGACAACTGAGCTCTGGAAACACCATATATTTT
TRBJ1-5 | TRBV6-1 | - | - | CASSEGDRRRWPQHF | TGTGCCAGCAGTGAAGGCGACCGACGGAGATGGCCCCAGCATTTT
TRBJ1-1 | TRBV27 | - | few | CASSPWAGAMNTEAFF | TGTGCCAGCAGCCCTTGGGCTGGGGCCATGAACACTGAAGCTTTCTTT
TRBJ1-4 | TRBV5-5 | - | few | CASSLPPGTQATNEKLFF | TGTGCCAGCAGCCTACCGCCCGGGACGCAAGCAACTAATGAAAAACTGTTTTTT
TRBJ2-3 | TRBV6-5 | - | - | CASSSYLETDTQYF | TGTGCCAGCAGTTCTTATCTAGAAACAGATACGCAGTATTTT
TRBJ1-6 | TRBV2 | - | - | CASSEGPWGGEPPLHF | TGTGCCAGCAGTGAAGGCCCGTGGGGGGGTGAACCACCCCTCCACTTT
TRBJ2-1 | TRBV4-1 | TRBD1 | few | CASSQRGTGTYNEQFF | TGCGCCAGCAGCCAACGCGGGACAGGGACCTACAATGAGCAGTTCTTC
TRBJ1-5 | TRBV2 | TRBD1 | few | CASSRTGANQPQHF | TGTGCCAGCAGTCGGACAGGGGCTAATCAGCCCCAGCATTTT
TRBJ1-2 | TRBV4-1 | - | - | CASSQDIGQGGYTF | TGCGCCAGCAGCCAAGATATTGGGCAGGGTGGCTACACCTTC
TRBJ1-5 | TRBV4-3 | - | few | CASSQDAVPYSNQPQHF | TGCGCCAGCAGCCAAGACGCAGTTCCATATAGCAATCAGCCCCAGCATTTT
TRBJ1-2 | TRBV28 | TRBD1 | - | CASRGQPQGNYGYTF | TGTGCCAGCAGGGGACAGCCCCAGGGGAACTATGGCTACACCTTC
TRBJ2-3 | TRBV4-1 | TRBD2 | - | CASSQLPGTSVGTQYF | TGCGCCAGCAGCCAACTCCCCGGGACTAGCGTCGGTACGCAGTATTTT
TRBJ2-5 | TRBV24-1 | TRBD1 | - | CATSDLTSGGGETQYF | TGTGCCACCAGTGATCTGACTTCAGGGGGCGGGGAGACCCAGTACTTC
TRBJ2-1 | TRBV18 | TRBD2 | few | CASSSNLAEYNEQFF | TGTGCCAGCTCTTCTAATCTAGCGGAGTACAATGAGCAGTTCTTC
TRBJ2-5 | TRBV12-3/TRBV12-4 | - | - | CASNSANQETQYF | TGTGCCAGCAACTCAGCGAACCAAGAGACCCAGTACTTC
TRBJ2-3 | TRBV10-3 | TRBD2 | - | CAISEDGGDTDTQYF | TGTGCCATCAGTGAGGACGGGGGGGACACAGATACGCAGTATTTT
TRBJ1-4 | TRBV5-1 | TRBD1 | - | CASSLGQGYATNEKLFF | TGCGCCAGCAGCCTGGGACAGGGGTACGCGACTAATGAAAAACTGTTTTTT
TRBJ1-5 | TRBV27 | TRBD1 | - | CASRTGTGGAGQPQHF | TGTGCCAGCAGAACCGGGACAGGGGGCGCAGGTCAGCCCCAGCATTTT
TRBJ2-3 | TRBV5-8 | - | - | CASPSAGPTDTQYF | TGTGCCAGCCCCTCGGCGGGGCCCACAGATACGCAGTATTTT
TRBJ1-1 | TRBV12-3/TRBV12-4 | - | - | CASSFYRDTEAFF | TGTGCCAGCAGTTTTTACAGGGACACTGAAGCTTTCTTT
TRBJ2-5 | TRBV7-2 | TRBD2 | - | CASSSPLGGEETQYF | TGTGCCAGCAGCTCCCCCTTGGGGGGGGAAGAGACCCAGTACTTC
TRBJ1-1 | TRBV7-2 | TRBD1 | - | CASSSHGQGYTEAFF | TGTGCCAGCAGCTCTCATGGACAGGGCTACACTGAAGCTTTCTTT
TRBJ2-5 | TRBV6-5 | - | - | CASNPGTPLSQYF | TGTGCCAGCAACCCGGGGACCCCCCTTTCCCAGTACTTC
TRBJ1-5 | TRBV2 | TRBD1 | few | CASSRQGNQPQHF | TGTGCCAGCAGTCGACAGGGGAATCAGCCCCAGCATTTT
TRBJ2-1 | TRBV15 | TRBD1 | few | CATSFPGGRSDNEQFF | TGTGCCACCAGCTTCCCAGGGGGCAGGTCTGACAATGAGCAGTTCTTC
TRBJ1-2 | TRBV5-1 | TRBD1 | - | CASSSEQGGIKGYTF | TGCGCCAGCAGCTCTGAGCAGGGGGGAATTAAGGGCTACACCTTC
TRBJ2-2 | TRBV5-1 | - | few | CASSRTQQMNTGELFF | TGCGCCAGCAGCCGAACACAGCAAATGAACACCGGGGAGCTGTTTTTT
TRBJ2-1 | TRBV27 | TRBD1 | - | CASSRGQGALSEQFF | TGTGCCAGCAGCAGAGGACAGGGGGCGCTTAGTGAGCAGTTCTTC
TRBJ2-1 | TRBV10-3 | TRBD1 | - | CAISDTPTGAPYNEQFF | TGTGCCATCAGTGATACCCCCACAGGGGCCCCCTACAATGAGCAGTTCTTC
TRBJ2-2 | TRBV4-1 | TRBD1 | - | CASSQDVQGADTGELFF | TGCGCCAGCAGCCAAGACGTACAGGGGGCCGACACCGGGGAGCTGTTTTTT
TRBJ2-3 | TRBV24-1 | TRBD2 | - | CATSDPTSGGARDTQYF | TGTGCCACCAGTGATCCGACTAGCGGGGGGGCCAGGGATACGCAGTATTTT
TRBJ1-2 | TRBV6-6 | - | - | CASSSVIQGYGYTF | TGTGCCAGCAGTTCCGTAATACAGGGCTATGGCTACACCTTC
TRBJ2-2 | TRBV7-3 | - | - | CASSIGHNTGELFF | TGTGCCAGCAGCATCGGACACAACACCGGGGAGCTGTTTTTT
TRBJ2-2 | TRBV3-1/TRBV3-2 | - | - | CASSHWGAGELFF | TGTGCCAGCAGCCACTGGGGGGCCGGGGAGCTGTTTTTT
TRBJ2-5 | TRBV11-2 | - | - | CASSLPSTPETQYF | TGTGCCAGCAGCTTACCGTCGACTCCGGAGACCCAGTACTTC
TRBJ1-3 | TRBV27 | - | - | CASSSRTGNTIYF | TGTGCCAGCAGTTCGAGGACTGGAAACACCATATATTTT
TRBJ1-1 | TRBV5-1 | - | once | CASSLEGQNTEAFF | TGCGCCAGCAGCTTGGAGGGTCAGAACACTGAAGCTTTCTTT
TRBJ1-1 | TRBV6-5 | TRBD1 | - | CASRDRSPNTEAFF | TGTGCCAGCAGGGACAGGAGCCCGAACACTGAAGCTTTCTTT
TRBJ2-1 | TRBV28 | - | - | CASRKGGEVLEQFF | TGTGCCAGCAGAAAGGGGGGGGAAGTACTTGAGCAGTTCTTC
TRBJ1-2 | TRBV28 | TRBD1 | few | CATTDRTYGYTF | TGTGCCACAACGGACAGGACCTATGGCTACACCTTC